The 15 T cell receptor beta chains below were found in one sample sequenced in a study of T-cell memory formation after mild COVID-19. MiXCR, applied by TCRdb to the 5' RACE reads, yields one record per CDR3 protein. The data contain roughly 400,000 distinct CDR3 sequences, under 20% of them singletons. The specimen was PBMCs or a T cell subset sorted from them (not recorded which). The origin of the receptors is a man aged 18 to 30 who had mild COVID-19 (a few samples of this study predate the infection). Cell type and time point are not known.

This clonotype has a handful of counts. This chain uses TRBV18 with TRBJ2-7; no definite D call. The CDR3 loop spans 13 amino acids. V lost 3 bases and J 4 bases, leaving 10 bases between the germline ends. Germline loops: CDR1 KGHSH, CDR2 LQKENI. CDR3 nucleotide sequence: TGTGCCAGCTCACCTCAGGCAGAGTACGAGCAGTACTTC. Translation: CASSPQAEYEQYF.

The genes are TRBV7-2 and TRBJ2-7; no clear D. The germline V and J ends were trimmed by 2 bases and 3 bases, with 8 bases remaining between them. This CDR3 is 13 amino acids long. Germline V gives CDR1 SGHTA, CDR2 FQGNSA. DNA for the CDR3: TGTGCCAGCAGCTTATATCTGGGCTACGAGCAGTACGTC. As protein: CASSLYLGYEQYV.

A single count supports this clonotype. The V and J genes are TRBV28 and TRBJ2-5; D possibly corresponds to TRBD2 (5 bases). Trimming removed 3 bases at V and 5 bases at J, with 10 bases between. The CDR3 extends over 13 amino acids. From germline, CDR1 is MDHEN and CDR2 SYDVKM. This chain's CDR3 is CASSFPSLETQYF. CDR3 DNA: TGTGCCAGCAGTTTCCCTAGCCTGGAGACCCAGTACTTC.

V usage is TRBV5-1 and J usage is TRBJ1-4, with TRBD1 matching 7 bases. Per the germline V gene, CDR1 is SGHRS and CDR2 is YFSETQ. This CDR3 is 15 amino acids long. The V gene end was trimmed by 4 bases and the J gene end by 5 bases; junction bases not matched to a gene: 8. DNA for the CDR3: TGCGCCAGCAGCGTGAGGGGGACAGTCAATGAAAAACTGTTTTTT. This translates into CASSVRGTVNEKLFF.

V and J are TRBV18 and TRBJ1-1; D gene unclear. Germline CDR1 reads KGHSH; CDR2 reads LQKENI. V shed 3 bases and J shed 10 bases, with 9 bases lying between them. The CDR3 has 11 amino acids. DNA of the CDR3: TGTGCCAGCTCACCGGGAGGTAGAGCTTTCTTT. Translating it yields CASSPGGRAFF. The whole variable domain, filled in from reference TRBV18 and TRBJ1-1, reads NAGVMQNPRHLVRRRGQEARLRCSPMKGHSHVYWYRQLPEEGLKFMVYLQKENIIDESGMPKERFSAEFPKEGPSILRIQQVVRGDSAAYFCASSPGGRAFFGQGTRLTVV.

The chain joins TRBV28 to TRBJ2-1; 10 bases agree with TRBD1. The CDR3 is made up of 15 amino acids. Germline assignment: CDR1 MDHEN and CDR2 SYDVKM. Trimming cost V 4 bases and J 6 bases; bases outside gene matches: 6. The CDR3: CASSSGTGVINEQFF. The CDR3 DNA sequence: TGTGCCAGCAGTTCGGGGACAGGGGTGATCAATGAGCAGTTCTTC.

This chain links TRBV28 with TRBJ2-7, with a weak D call TRBD1 (5 bases). Between the trimmed V and J ends, which lost 6 bases and 1 base, there was a span of 13 bases. Germline V gene lookup returns CDR1 MDHEN and CDR2 SYDVKM. The CDR3 extends over 14 amino acids. The CDR3, as DNA: TGTGCCAGCAGCCAGGGTACAGCTTCCTACGAGCAGTACGTC. This codes for CASSQGTASYEQYV.

This clonotype has more than one count but fewer than ten. The V and J genes are TRBV7-9 and TRBJ1-5; no clear D. Germline V gene data show CDR1 as SEHNR and CDR2 as FQNEAQ (reference sequence). Trimming stripped 9 bases from V and 3 bases from J, with 15 bases between. CDR3 length equals 14 residues. The CDR3 DNA follows: TGTGCCAGTACGTCGGACCCGGCCAATCAGCCCCAGCATTTT. Residues: CASTSDPANQPQHF.

The sample holds a few counts of this clonotype. CDR3 region: CASSQIQERAFF. CDR3 nucleotide sequence: TGCGCCAGCAGCCAAATACAGGAGAGGGCTTTCTTT. The chain joins TRBV4-1 to TRBJ1-1, with D perhaps matching TRBD1 (5 bases). Germline values: CDR1 MGHRA, CDR2 YSYEKL. Trimming took 2 bases from V and 11 from J, leaving 12 bases between them. The CDR3 has 12 residues.

The chain carries TRBV10-3 and TRBJ1-1; 8 positions agree with TRBD1. V shed 9 bases and J 10 bases; nucleotides not matched to a gene: 10. This CDR3 region has 12 residues. Germline loops: CDR1 ENHRY, CDR2 SYGVKD. Written as DNA, the CDR3 is TGTGCCATGCTAGACAGGGGATATCGAGCTTTCTTT. Amino acid sequence: CAMLDRGYRAFF.

The chain couples TRBV20-1 to TRBJ1-4; D is possibly TRBD1 (6 bases). The CDR3 has 13 amino acids. Germline assignment: CDR1 DFQATT and CDR2 SNEGSKA (reference sequence). V shed 2 bases and J shed 5 bases, with 9 bases lying between them. In DNA form, the CDR3 reads TGCAGTGCTAGACAGGGGCCAAATGAAAAACTGTTTTTT. Protein sequence: CSARQGPNEKLFF.

The gene calls are TRBV27 and TRBJ2-5, with D tentatively TRBD1 or TRBD2 (7 bases each). V was shortened by 5 bases and J by 2 bases, with 12 bases between the two germline ends. Germline assignment: CDR1 MNHEY and CDR2 SMNVEV (reference sequence). The length of the CDR3 is 14 residues. The CDR3 DNA follows: TGTGCCAGCAGTCACCAGGGGGGGCAAGAGACCCAGTACTTC. Its protein is CASSHQGGQETQYF.

V and J are TRBV6-2 or TRBV6-3 and TRBJ1-2; D possibly corresponds to TRBD1 (5 bases). CDR3 size: 15 residues. Germline-derived CDR1 and CDR2 are MNHEY and SVGEGT. With 4 bases removed from V and 4 bases from J, the gap between germline ends came to 16 bases. This chain's CDR3 is CASSSLDLRGYGYTF. The CDR3 nucleotides read TGTGCCAGCAGTTCGTTGGATCTAAGGGGCTATGGCTACACCTTC.

The rearrangement uses TRBV2 and TRBJ2-1; the match to TRBD1 covers 10 bases. Germline assignment: CDR1 SNHLY and CDR2 FYNNEI. The CDR3 runs to 14 residues. V trimming: 5 bases; J trimming: 7 bases; junction bases outside the gene matches: 5. CDR3 protein: CASSPDRGPNEQFF. CDR3 sequence (DNA): TGTGCCAGCAGTCCCGACAGGGGGCCAAATGAGCAGTTCTTC.

This clonotype has just a few counts. The chain carries TRBV7-9 and TRBJ1-6, with 7 bases identical to TRBD1. This CDR3 is built from 14 residues. Losses at the gene ends were 3 bases for V and 9 bases for J; bases not matched to a gene: 5. Germline loops: CDR1 SEHNR, CDR2 FQNEAQ (reference sequence). In DNA form, the CDR3 reads TGTGCCAGCAGCTTCACAGGGGTCGGTTCACCCCTCCACTTT. This codes for CASSFTGVGSPLHF.